These T cell receptor beta chains were read from a single sample in a study of blood T cell repertoires in COVID-19. Sequencing was performed with immunoSEQ multiplex PCR; in TCRdb, only in-frame clones are kept and a portion is missing. The sample records 410,000 or so clones, around nine tenths being singletons. The sequenced sample consisted of peripheral blood. The origin of the receptors is a woman aged 40-49 years with COVID-19, enrolled during active disease. Each CDR3 is given with its conserved first and last residue. Fields, in order: J gene, D gene, clone size, V gene, CDR3 protein, CDR3 DNA. The D gene is left open where the match is weak. Some rows mark clone size as missing; the rest say once, few, many or name a class of expanded clone.

TRBJ1-2 | TRBD1 | NA | TRBV28 | CAGRGTGIYGYTF | TGTGCCGGGAGGGGGACAGGGATCTATGGCTACACCTTC
TRBJ2-5 | TRBD2 | NA | TRBV29-1 | CSVGVGLAGRATQYF | TGCAGCGTTGGGGTTGGTCTAGCGGGTCGGGCCACCCAGTACTTC
TRBJ2-3 | TRBD2 | NA | TRBV5-1 | CASSLGTSGDTQYF | TGCGCCAGCAGCTTGGGGACTAGCGGAGATACGCAGTATTTT
TRBJ2-3 | NA | NA | TRBV28 | CASSQWGAAQQDTQYF | TGTGCCAGCTCACAATGGGGCGCCGCGCAGCAAGATACGCAGTATTTT
TRBJ1-2 | NA | few | TRBV7-8 | CASSRGPERGIYGYTF | TGTGCCAGCAGCCGAGGACCCGAAAGGGGCATCTATGGCTACACCTTC
TRBJ1-1 | NA | NA | TRBV9 | CASSARDRRYTEAFF | TGTGCCAGCAGCGCCCGCGACAGGCGATACACTGAAGCTTTCTTT
TRBJ2-5 | NA | NA | TRBV15 | CATSFDQETQYF | TGTGCCACCAGCTTCGACCAAGAGACCCAGTACTTC
TRBJ2-5 | TRBD2 | NA | TRBV14 | CASSQVGTRWETQYF | TGTGCCAGCAGCCAAGTGGGGACTAGATGGGAGACCCAGTACTTC
TRBJ2-7 | NA | NA | TRBV19 | CASSTGVNEQYF | TGTGCCAGTAGTACGGGGGTCAACGAGCAGTACTTC
TRBJ1-4 | NA | NA | TRBV5-1 | CASSSNGGPNEKLFF | TGCGCCAGCAGCTCCAACGGGGGGCCTAATGAAAAACTGTTTTTT
TRBJ2-4 | NA | NA | TRBV7-9 | CASSQKGNGKNIQYF | TGTGCCAGCAGCCAGAAGGGGAATGGCAAAAACATTCAGTACTTC
TRBJ1-6 | TRBD1 | NA | TRBV5-4 | CASSISTTGLNSPLHF | TGTGCCAGCAGCATAAGTACGACAGGGTTAAACTCACCCCTCCACTTT
TRBJ2-7 | NA | NA | TRBV5-1 | CASSFKPGASSYEQYF | TGCGCCAGCAGCTTTAAACCAGGGGCTAGCTCCTACGAGCAGTACTTC
TRBJ2-2 | NA | few | TRBV5-1 | CASTPGDPSNTGELFF | TGCGCCAGCACCCCGGGGGATCCTTCGAACACCGGGGAGCTGTTTTTT
TRBJ1-6 | TRBD1 | NA | TRBV5-1 | CASSLEGTGNSPLHF | TGCGCCAGCAGCTTGGAGGGGACAGGGAATTCACCCCTCCACTTT
TRBJ2-7 | NA | NA | TRBV6-6 | CASYRTAGTYEQYF | TGTGCCAGCTATAGGACGGCCGGGACCTACGAGCAGTACTTC
TRBJ1-1 | TRBD1 | NA | TRBV25-1 | CASSGGQVVVFLNTEAFF | TGTGCCAGCAGTGGAGGACAGGTAGTCGTTTTTTTGAACACTGAAGCTTTCTTT
TRBJ1-2 | NA | NA | TRBV7-8 | CASSLLVGRNYGYTF | TGTGCCAGCAGCTTACTGGTGGGCCGAAACTATGGCTACACCTTC
TRBJ1-5 | NA | NA | TRBV24-1 | CATSEGGKDNQPQHF | TGTGCCACCAGTGAAGGAGGGAAGGACAATCAGCCCCAGCATTTT
TRBJ2-6 | NA | NA | TRBV29-1 | CSVDVSGYSGANVLTF | TGCAGCGTTGATGTTTCAGGGTACTCTGGGGCCAACGTCCTGACTTTC
TRBJ2-5 | NA | NA | TRBV29-1 | CSVEDKIQGRGETQYF | TGCAGCGTTGAAGATAAAATACAGGGAAGGGGAGAGACCCAGTACTTC
TRBJ1-5 | NA | NA | TRBV6-5 | CATLAMPDQPQHF | TGTGCCACCTTAGCTATGCCCGATCAGCCCCAGCATTTT